This T cell receptor beta chain was recorded in a study of T-cell memory formation after mild COVID-19. TCRdb re-called the 5' RACE reads through MiXCR, storing one row per CDR3 protein. Among around 530,000 distinct CDR3 sequences, about 20% were seen once, and the ten largest hold around 9.2%. This clonotype has ten or more counts. What it binds is unknown. V lost 5 bases and J 0 bases, leaving 7 bases between the germline ends. CDR1 is SGHTA, CDR2 FQGNSA, per germline. The CDR3 loop spans 14 amino acids. Study-wide results and caveats: Within pre-infection memory, some responding clones were found, suggesting cross-reactive memory joined.

The chain uses TRBV7-2 and TRBJ1-4; D uncertain. This TCR derives from an adult woman who had mild COVID-19 (a few samples of this study predate the infection). Cell type and time point are not known. Sequencing was performed on PBMCs or a T cell subset sorted from them (not recorded which). This CDR3 reads CASSNRTTNEKLFF. In DNA form, the CDR3 reads TGTGCCAGCAGCAACAGAACAACTAATGAAAAACTGTTTTTT.